The entry that follows covers one T cell receptor (beta chain) sequence. What it recognizes is unknown. CDR1 MNHEY and CDR2 SVGAGI come from the germline V gene. With V trimmed by 0 bases and J by 13 bases, 6 bases remained unmatched. CDR3 length: 13 residues. The data derive from a study of T cell responses to AZD1222 COVID-19 vaccine. Study-level results: A mostly white British donor set with more females was recruited, and clonal diversity was possibly underestimated. Repertoires were sampled only after the peak T cell response. Seropositive at baseline were only six AZD1222 recipients. Reportedly, nearly half of unique spike TCRs recognized epitopes outside B.1.351/B.1.1.7 mutations.

Data came from immunoSEQ multiplex PCR; TCRdb stores just in-frame clones and leaves some out. The sample has 170,000 or so clones; about 90% are singletons. Material: peripheral blood, obtained on day 0 of AZD1222 vaccination. The TCR sequence derives from an adult in good health. V and J are TRBV6-5 and TRBJ1-2, with TRBD1 identical over 9 bases. The CDR3 sequence is CASSYSLQGACTF. As DNA, the CDR3 is TGTGCCAGCAGTTACTCTTTACAGGGGGCCTGCACCTTC.